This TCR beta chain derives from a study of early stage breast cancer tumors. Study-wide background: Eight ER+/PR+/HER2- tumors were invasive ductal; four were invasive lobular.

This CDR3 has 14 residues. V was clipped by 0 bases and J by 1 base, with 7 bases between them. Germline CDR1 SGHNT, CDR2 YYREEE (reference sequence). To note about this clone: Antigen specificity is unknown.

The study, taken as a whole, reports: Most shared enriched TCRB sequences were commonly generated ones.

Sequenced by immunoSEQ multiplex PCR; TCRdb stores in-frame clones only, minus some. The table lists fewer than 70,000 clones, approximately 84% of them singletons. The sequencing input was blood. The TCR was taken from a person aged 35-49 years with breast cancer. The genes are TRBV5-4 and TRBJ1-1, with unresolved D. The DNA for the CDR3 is TGTGCCAGCAGCTTGGGACCAGAGAACACTGAAGCTTTCTTT. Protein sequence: CASSLGPENTEAFF.